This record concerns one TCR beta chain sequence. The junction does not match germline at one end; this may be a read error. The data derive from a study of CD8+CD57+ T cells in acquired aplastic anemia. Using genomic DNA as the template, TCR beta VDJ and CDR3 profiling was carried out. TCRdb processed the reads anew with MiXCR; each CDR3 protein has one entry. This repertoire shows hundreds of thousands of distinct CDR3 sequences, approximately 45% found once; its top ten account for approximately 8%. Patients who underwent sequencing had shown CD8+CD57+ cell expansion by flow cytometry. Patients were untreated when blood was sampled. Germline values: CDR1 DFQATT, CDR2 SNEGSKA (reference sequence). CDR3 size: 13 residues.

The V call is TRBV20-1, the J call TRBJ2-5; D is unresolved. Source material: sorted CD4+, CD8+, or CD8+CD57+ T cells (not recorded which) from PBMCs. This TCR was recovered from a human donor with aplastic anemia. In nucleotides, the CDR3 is TGCGGTGCCAGTCTGGACGGCCAAGAGACCCAGTACTTC. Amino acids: CGASLDGQETQYF.